This T cell receptor beta chain came from a study of PD-L1 blockade in urothelial cancer. Study-level information: Males with bladder-origin urothelial cancer constituted about 90% of the 29 patients.

Synthetic TCR analog templates were added to each PCR reaction. Produced via immunoSEQ multiplex PCR; TCRdb's table is partial and in-frame only. The sample carries tens of thousands of clones, roughly 87% recorded once. The receptor was isolated from a man in his fifties or sixties with urothelial cancer. The material sequenced was PBMCs, taken around atezolizumab (anti-PD-L1) treatment.

CDR3 DNA sequence: TGTGCTAGTGGTAAAGGACCGGGACAGGGTGCCCAGCCCCAGCATTTT. Translated, it gives CASGKGPGQGAQPQHF. The chain employs TRBV12-5 and TRBJ1-5; 9 bases map to TRBD1. This CDR3 comprises 16 residues. Trimming took 5 bases from V and 7 from J; bases not matched to a gene: 12. The germline gives CDR1 LGHNT, CDR2 FRNRAP.